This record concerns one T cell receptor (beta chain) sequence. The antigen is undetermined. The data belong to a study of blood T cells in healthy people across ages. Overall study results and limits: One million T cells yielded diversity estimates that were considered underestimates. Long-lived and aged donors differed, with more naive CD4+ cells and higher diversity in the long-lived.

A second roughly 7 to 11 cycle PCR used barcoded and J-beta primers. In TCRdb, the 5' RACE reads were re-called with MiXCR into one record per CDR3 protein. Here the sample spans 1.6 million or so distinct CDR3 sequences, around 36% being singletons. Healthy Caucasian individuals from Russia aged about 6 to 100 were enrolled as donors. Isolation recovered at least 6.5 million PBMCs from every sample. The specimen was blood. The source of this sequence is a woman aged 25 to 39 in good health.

CDR3: CSASGLAGGYEQYF. In DNA form, the CDR3 reads TGCAGTGCTAGCGGACTAGCGGGGGGCTACGAGCAGTACTTC. The V gene is TRBV20-1, the J gene TRBJ2-7; 14 nucleotides match TRBD2. Per the germline V gene, CDR1 is DFQATT and CDR2 is SNEGSKA (reference sequence). The V and J ends lost 3 bases and 3 bases, in that order; junction bases with no gene match: 1. This CDR3 is built from 14 residues.